What follows are 20 T cell receptor beta chains derived from one specimen sequenced in a study of cytomegalovirus exposure and HLA in healthy donors. The PCR made use of 60 Vbeta and 13 Jbeta primers. TCRdb's copy holds only in-frame clones and misses some; the assay was immunoSEQ multiplex PCR. The data hold about 120,000 clones, with 60% to 75% observed a single time. Sequenced input: PBMCs. The receptors were sampled from a woman aged 40-49 years in good health and CMV-seropositive.

The chain couples TRBV5-6 to TRBJ2-1, with 8 bases fitting TRBD1. Per the germline V gene, CDR1 is SGHDT and CDR2 is YYEEEE. V gave up 3 bases and J gave up 7 bases; unmatched junction bases: 3. The CDR3 runs to 13 residues. The CDR3 nucleotides read TGTGCCAGCAGCTGGACAGGGCGGAATGAGCAGTTCTTC. Its protein product is CASSWTGRNEQFF.

The gene calls are TRBV29-1 and TRBJ2-3, with 7 bases lining up with TRBD1. V lost 6 bases and J lost 3; bases outside the gene matches: 6. The CDR3 is 13 residues long. CDR1 and CDR2 from the germline V gene are SQVTM and ANQGSEA. CDR3 sequence (DNA): TGCAGCGTCAAGGGACAGTTGACAGATACGCAGTATTTT. It yields the protein CSVKGQLTDTQYF.

The chain is built from TRBV7-2 and TRBJ1-2; possibly TRBD1 for D (6 bases). CDR1 is SGHTA, CDR2 FQGNSA, per germline. V lost 3 bases and J lost 4, with 15 bases in between. The CDR3 is 15 residues long. The CDR3 protein is CASSFSGRGAYGYTF. The CDR3 bases are TGTGCCAGCAGCTTTTCCGGGAGGGGGGCCTATGGCTACACCTTC.

This chain uses TRBV19 with TRBJ2-7; 12 nucleotides line up with TRBD1. The J segment lost 6 bases and the V segment lost 4 bases, leaving 7 bases of the junction unmatched. This CDR3 region has 15 residues. Germline loops: CDR1 LNHDA, CDR2 SQIVND (reference sequence). In DNA, the CDR3 is TGTGCCAGTAGTAAAGGGACAGGGGGCTCTGGCGAGCAGTACTTC. This encodes CASSKGTGGSGEQYF.

The chain combines TRBV6-6 with TRBJ2-1; tentative D call: TRBD2 (7 bases). Trimming removed 5 bases from V and 10 bases from J, with 15 bases in between. CDR1 is MNHNY, CDR2 SVGAGI, per germline (reference sequence). The CDR3 is 13 residues long. CDR3 sequence: CASSPTGGWEQFF. CDR3 nucleotide sequence: TGTGCCAGCAGTCCGACGGGGGGCTGGGAGCAGTTCTTC.

This rearrangement joins TRBV21-1 to TRBJ2-7; whether TRBD2, the table's D call, matches the DNA was not checked. TRBV21-1 is labeled a pseudogene. The CDR3 sequence is 13 residues long. The CDR3 spells CASSATRSGEQYF. The CDR3 region has the DNA TGTGCCAGCAGCGCAACTAGATCGGGCGAGCAGTACTTC.

This clone is categorized as medium-sized. The chain links TRBV7-9 to TRBJ1-4; perhaps TRBD1 as D (5 bases). Trimming took off 1 base at V and 3 bases at J, with 6 bases between the two ends. In germline, CDR1 is SEHNR, CDR2 FQNEAQ (reference sequence). This CDR3 has 14 residues. The CDR3 region has the DNA TGTGCCAGCAGCTTAGGACAGTCTAATGAAAAACTGTTTTTT. It yields the protein CASSLGQSNEKLFF.

The gene calls are TRBV27 and TRBJ2-2; a possible D gene is TRBD2 (5 bases). CDR1 is MNHEY and CDR2 is SMNVEV in the germline V gene (reference sequence). Between the trimmed V and J ends, which lost 6 bases and 3 bases, there was a span of 17 bases. The length of the CDR3 is 16 residues. CDR3: CASRSPSRADTGELFF. The CDR3 coding sequence is TGTGCCAGCAGAAGCCCCTCGCGGGCGGACACCGGGGAGCTGTTTTTT.

The chain is built from TRBV25-1 and TRBJ2-5, with 7 positions matching TRBD1. The CDR3 runs 15 residues. CDR1 and CDR2 (germline): MGHDK, SYGVNS. Unmatched junction bases numbered 10, after V lost 3 bases and J lost 6 bases. The CDR3: CASSEWSGGSKTQYF. The CDR3 DNA reads TGTGCCAGCAGTGAGTGGTCAGGGGGTTCGAAGACCCAGTACTTC.

J is TRBJ1-4 and V is TRBV7-6; D gene uncertain. CDR1 is SGHVS and CDR2 is FNYEAQ in the germline V gene. Trimming cost V 1 base and J 4 bases, with 10 bases left between them. The CDR3 consists of 15 residues. CDR3: CASSLDGAINEKLFF. Written as DNA, the CDR3 is TGTGCCAGCAGCTTAGACGGAGCGATTAATGAAAAACTGTTTTTT.

The rearrangement uses TRBV7-2 and TRBJ2-3, with 10 nucleotides matching TRBD2. The CDR3 sequence is 19 residues long. The V segment lost 5 bases and the J segment 5 bases; nucleotides outside the gene matches: 19. From germline, CDR1 is SGHTA and CDR2 FQGNSA. The CDR3 region is CASSTRGSGGPGLKDTQYF. The CDR3, as DNA: TGTGCCAGCAGCACCCGGGGTAGCGGGGGGCCAGGGTTGAAAGATACGCAGTATTTT.

The chain uses TRBV6-5 and TRBJ2-3, with 8 bases aligning to TRBD1. This CDR3 is 14 amino acids long. Germline CDR1 is MNHEY and CDR2 is SVGAGI. Trimming at V came to 5 bases and at J to 2 bases, leaving 3 bases not matched to a gene. The CDR3 DNA reads as TGTGCCAGCAGTCGGACAGGGCCCACAGATACGCAGTATTTT. The encoded protein is CASSRTGPTDTQYF.

This chain connects TRBV2 to TRBJ1-2; 8 bases are shared with TRBD1. The germline V gene encodes CDR1 SNHLY and CDR2 FYNNEI. V was pared by 2 bases and J by 7 bases, with 9 bases of the junction left unmatched. The CDR3 is made up of 15 amino acids. CDR3 sequence (DNA): TGTGCCAGCAGTGAAAGGCGCCAGGGGGCAAGTGGCTACACCTTC. Amino acid sequence: CASSERRQGASGYTF.

The CDR3 DNA is TGTGCCAGCAGCGCCGACAGGGGAAGTAAGGTTGGCTACACCTTC. It is translated as CASSADRGSKVGYTF. This chain links TRBV9 with TRBJ1-2; 8 positions agree with TRBD1. The CDR3 contains 15 residues. V trimming: 3 bases; J trimming: 7 bases; junction bases outside the gene matches: 11. Germline CDR1 is SGDLS and CDR2 is YYNGEE.

This clone was seen only once. The J gene is TRBJ1-1, the V gene TRBV30, with 7 bases that match TRBD1. Germline-derived CDR1 and CDR2 are GTSNPN and SVGIG (reference sequence). The CDR3 sequence is 14 residues long. Trimming at V came to 2 bases and at J to 1 base, leaving 4 bases not matched to a gene. The DNA for the CDR3 is TGTGCCTGGAGTATACGGACAGGGAACACTGAAGCTTTCTTT. This sequence encodes CAWSIRTGNTEAFF.

The V and J genes are TRBV18 and TRBJ1-1, with D perhaps matching TRBD1 (6 bases). V was cut by 3 bases and J by 0 bases, with 11 bases left in between. Germline CDR1 and CDR2: KGHSH and LQKENI. This CDR3 spans 15 amino acids. This CDR3 is CASSPDRTMNTEAFF. The CDR3 DNA follows: TGTGCCAGCTCACCGGACAGAACTATGAACACTGAAGCTTTCTTT.

The chain links TRBV6-4 to TRBJ2-1; D gene ambiguous. Looked up from germline, CDR1 is MRHNA and CDR2 is SNTAGT. Trimming cost V 2 bases and J 10 bases, with 12 bases left between them. This CDR3 is 13 amino acids long. CDR3 sequence (DNA): TGTGCCAGCAGTGACCAGGTACAGAAGGAGCAGTTCTTC. Protein product: CASSDQVQKEQFF.

This clone was counted many times. V usage is TRBV6-5 and J usage is TRBJ2-7, with TRBD2 identical over 10 bases. CDR1 MNHEY and CDR2 SVGAGI come from the germline V gene. J lost 5 bases, V lost 5 bases, and 9 bases had no gene match. The CDR3 sequence is 15 residues long. CDR3 region: CASSPQTSGFHEQYF. CDR3 nucleotides: TGTGCCAGCAGTCCTCAGACTAGCGGGTTCCACGAGCAGTACTTC.

This sequence joins TRBV4-3 and TRBJ2-7; D might be TRBD1 (5 bases). V shed 4 bases and J shed 0 bases, with 13 bases lying between them. The CDR3 extends over 15 amino acids. Germline assignment: CDR1 LGHNA and CDR2 YSLEER. This chain's CDR3 is CASSPDKEYSYEQYF. The CDR3 DNA reads TGCGCCAGCAGCCCGGACAAGGAGTACTCCTACGAGCAGTACTTC.

The chain has TRBV19 and TRBJ2-1, with a weak D call TRBD2 (5 bases). The CDR3 has 15 residues. Germline lookup yields CDR1 LNHDA and CDR2 SQIVND (reference sequence). V was cut by 2 bases and J by 4 bases, with 12 bases left in between. The CDR3 coding sequence is TGTGCCAGTAGTATAAGTGGGAGAACATACAATGAGCAGTTCTTC. Translated, it gives CASSISGRTYNEQFF.